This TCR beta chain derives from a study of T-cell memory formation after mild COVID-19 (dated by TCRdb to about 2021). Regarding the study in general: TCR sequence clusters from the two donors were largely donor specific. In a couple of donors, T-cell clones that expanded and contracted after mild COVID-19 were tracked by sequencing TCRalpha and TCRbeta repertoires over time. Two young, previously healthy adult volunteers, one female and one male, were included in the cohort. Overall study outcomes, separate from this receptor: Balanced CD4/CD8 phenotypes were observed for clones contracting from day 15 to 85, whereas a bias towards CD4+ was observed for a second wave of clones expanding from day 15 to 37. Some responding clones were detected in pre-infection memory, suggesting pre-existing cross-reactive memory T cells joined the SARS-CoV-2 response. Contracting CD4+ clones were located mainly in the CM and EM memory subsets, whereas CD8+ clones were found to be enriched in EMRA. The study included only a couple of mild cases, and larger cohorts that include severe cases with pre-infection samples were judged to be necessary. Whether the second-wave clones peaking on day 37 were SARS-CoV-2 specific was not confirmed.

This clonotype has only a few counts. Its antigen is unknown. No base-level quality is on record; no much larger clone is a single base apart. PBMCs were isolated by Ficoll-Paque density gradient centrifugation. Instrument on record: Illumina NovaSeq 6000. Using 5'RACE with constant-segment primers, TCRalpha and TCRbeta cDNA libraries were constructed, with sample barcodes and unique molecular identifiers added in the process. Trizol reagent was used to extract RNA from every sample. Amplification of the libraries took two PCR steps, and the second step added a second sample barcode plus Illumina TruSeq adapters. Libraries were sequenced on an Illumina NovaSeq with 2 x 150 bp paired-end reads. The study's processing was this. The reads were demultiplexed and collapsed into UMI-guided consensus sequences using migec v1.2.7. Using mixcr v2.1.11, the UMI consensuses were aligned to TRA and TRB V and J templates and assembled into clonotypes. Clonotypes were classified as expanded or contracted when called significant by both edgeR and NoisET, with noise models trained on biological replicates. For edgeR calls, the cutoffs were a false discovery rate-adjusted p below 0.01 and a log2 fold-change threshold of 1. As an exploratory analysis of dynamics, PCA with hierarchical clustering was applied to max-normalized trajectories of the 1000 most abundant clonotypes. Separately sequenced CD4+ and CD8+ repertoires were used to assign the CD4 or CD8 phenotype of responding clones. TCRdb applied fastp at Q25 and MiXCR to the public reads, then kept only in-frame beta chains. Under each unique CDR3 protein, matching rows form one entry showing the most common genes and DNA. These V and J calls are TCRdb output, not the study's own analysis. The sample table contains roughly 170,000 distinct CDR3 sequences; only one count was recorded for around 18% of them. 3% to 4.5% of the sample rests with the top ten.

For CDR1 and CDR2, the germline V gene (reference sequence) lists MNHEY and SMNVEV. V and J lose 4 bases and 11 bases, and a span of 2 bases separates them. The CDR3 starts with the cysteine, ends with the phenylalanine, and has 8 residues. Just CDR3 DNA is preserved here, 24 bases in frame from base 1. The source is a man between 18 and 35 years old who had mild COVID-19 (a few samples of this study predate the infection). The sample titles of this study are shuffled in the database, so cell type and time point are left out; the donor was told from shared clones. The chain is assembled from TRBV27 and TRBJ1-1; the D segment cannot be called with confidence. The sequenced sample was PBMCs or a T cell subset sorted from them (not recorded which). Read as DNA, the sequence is TGTGCCAGCAGTTGGGCTTTCTTT. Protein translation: CASSWAFF.